This entry features one TCR beta chain sequence. This sample stems from a study of T cell changes during pregnancy in multiple sclerosis. Trimming left V 2 bases short and J 8 bases short, with 13 bases between. This CDR3 spans 14 amino acids. Germline CDR1 and CDR2: MNHEY and SVGAGI. Produced via immunoSEQ multiplex PCR; TCRdb's table is partial and in-frame only. Of roughly 36,000 clones detected, about nine tenths appear once; the ten largest clones hold roughly 6%. This TCR was sampled from a female donor with multiple sclerosis, enrolled in a pregnancy study. The rearrangement uses TRBV6-5 and TRBJ1-3; a possible D gene is TRBD1 (6 bases). The specimen comprised CD8+ T cells from peripheral blood mononuclear cells, sampled in the second trimester of pregnancy. The CDR3 DNA is TGTGCCAGCAGTTACAATACAGGGATGGACACCATATATTTT. Its translation: CASSYNTGMDTIYF.